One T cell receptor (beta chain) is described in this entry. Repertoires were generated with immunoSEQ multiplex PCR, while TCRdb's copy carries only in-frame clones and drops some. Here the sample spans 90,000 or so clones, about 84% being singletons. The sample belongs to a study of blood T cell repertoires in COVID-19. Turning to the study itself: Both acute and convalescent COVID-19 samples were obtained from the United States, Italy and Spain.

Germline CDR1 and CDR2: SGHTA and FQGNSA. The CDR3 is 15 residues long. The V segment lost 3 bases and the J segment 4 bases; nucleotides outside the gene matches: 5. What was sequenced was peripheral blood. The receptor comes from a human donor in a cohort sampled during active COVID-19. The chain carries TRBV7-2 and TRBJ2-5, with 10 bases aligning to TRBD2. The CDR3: CASSFPAGGLETQYF. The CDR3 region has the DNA TGTGCCAGCAGCTTCCCAGCGGGGGGGCTAGAGACCCAGTACTTC.